This T cell receptor (beta chain) originates from a study of CD8+ T cells in alopecia areata. Whole-study context: Tofacitinib exposure lasted 6 to 18 months, followed by 6 months off drug.

Study-level points and caveats: Higher clonality and more expanded CD8+ clones appeared in lesional than normal scalp. Scalp samples also yield sequences from resident alphabeta T cells of normal skin.

To note about this clone: What it binds is not known.

Germline V CDR1 and CDR2: MNHEY, SMNVEV (reference sequence). V lost 2 bases, J lost 8 bases, and 18 bases lay in between. The CDR3 spans 15 residues. In each case, RNA was isolated and then reverse transcribed into cDNA as the sequencing template. Profiling relied on immunoSEQ multiplex PCR, and the TCRdb table lists in-frame clones only, not all of them. The table records around 140,000 clones, roughly 50% of them present only once. The sample in question was CD8+ T cells sorted from blood, obtained at week 0. This TCR was sampled from a human donor with alopecia areata. The V call is TRBV27, the J call TRBJ1-2; D may be TRBD1 (6 bases). CDR3 sequence (DNA): TGTGCCAGCAGTTTAGTACGGGGGGCTGTAGAGGGCTACACCTTC. Amino acid sequence: CASSLVRGAVEGYTF.